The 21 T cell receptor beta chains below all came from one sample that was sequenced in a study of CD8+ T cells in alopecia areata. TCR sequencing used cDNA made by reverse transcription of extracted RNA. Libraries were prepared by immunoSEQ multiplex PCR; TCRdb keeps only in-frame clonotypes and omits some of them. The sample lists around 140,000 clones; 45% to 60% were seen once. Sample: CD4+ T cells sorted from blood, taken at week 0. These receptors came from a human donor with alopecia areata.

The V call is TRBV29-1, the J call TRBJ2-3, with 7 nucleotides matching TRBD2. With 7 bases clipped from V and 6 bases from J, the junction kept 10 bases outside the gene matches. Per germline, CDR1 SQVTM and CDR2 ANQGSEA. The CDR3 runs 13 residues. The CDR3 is CSAAAGAGDTQYF. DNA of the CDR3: TGCAGCGCGGCGGCGGGAGCGGGGGATACGCAGTATTTT.

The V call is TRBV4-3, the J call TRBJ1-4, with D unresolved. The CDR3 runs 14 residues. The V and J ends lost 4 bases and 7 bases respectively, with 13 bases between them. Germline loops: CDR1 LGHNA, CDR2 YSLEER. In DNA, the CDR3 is TGCGCCAGCAGCCTCCGGACGGTCTCTGAAAAACTGTTTTTT. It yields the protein CASSLRTVSEKLFF.

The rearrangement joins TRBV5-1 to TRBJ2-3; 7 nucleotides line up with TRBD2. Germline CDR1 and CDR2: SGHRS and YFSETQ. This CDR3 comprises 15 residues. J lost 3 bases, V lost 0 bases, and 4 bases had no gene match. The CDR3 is CASSLVAGATDTQYF. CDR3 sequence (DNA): TGCGCCAGCAGCTTGGTGGCGGGAGCTACAGATACGCAGTATTTT. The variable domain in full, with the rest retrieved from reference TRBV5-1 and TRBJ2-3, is KAGVTQTPRYLIKTRGQQVTLSCSPISGHRSVSWYQQTPGQGLQFLFEYFSETQRNKGNFPGRFSGRQFSNSRSEMNVSTLELGDSALYLCASSLVAGATDTQYFGPGTRLTVL.

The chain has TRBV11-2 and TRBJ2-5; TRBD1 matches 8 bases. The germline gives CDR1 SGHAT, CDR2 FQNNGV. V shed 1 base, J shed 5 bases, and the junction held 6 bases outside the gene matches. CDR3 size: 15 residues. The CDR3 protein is CASSLGQGAGETQYF. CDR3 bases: TGTGCCAGCAGCTTAGGGCAGGGGGCAGGGGAGACCCAGTACTTC.

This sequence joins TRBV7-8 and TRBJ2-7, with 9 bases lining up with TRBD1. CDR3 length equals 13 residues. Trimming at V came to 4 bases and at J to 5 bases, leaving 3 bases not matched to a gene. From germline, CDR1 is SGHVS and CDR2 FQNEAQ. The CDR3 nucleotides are TGTGCCAGCAGCTCACAGGGGGCGGACGAGCAGTACTTC. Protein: CASSSQGADEQYF.

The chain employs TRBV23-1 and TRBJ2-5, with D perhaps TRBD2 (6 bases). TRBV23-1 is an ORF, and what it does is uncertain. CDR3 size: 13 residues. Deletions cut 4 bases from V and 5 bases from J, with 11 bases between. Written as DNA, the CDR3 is TGCGCCAGCAGTCCATGGGGGAGGGAGACCCAGTACTTC. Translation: CASSPWGRETQYF.

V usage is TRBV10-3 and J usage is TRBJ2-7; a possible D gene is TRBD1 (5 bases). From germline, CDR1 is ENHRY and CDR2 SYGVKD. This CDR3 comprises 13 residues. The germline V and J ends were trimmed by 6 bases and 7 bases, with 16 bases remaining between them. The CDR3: CAIRPQGLREQYF. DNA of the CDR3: TGTGCCATCAGACCCCAGGGATTACGGGAGCAGTACTTC.

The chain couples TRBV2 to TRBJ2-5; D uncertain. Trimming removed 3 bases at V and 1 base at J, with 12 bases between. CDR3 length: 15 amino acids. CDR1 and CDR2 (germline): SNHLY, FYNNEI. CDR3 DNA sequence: TGTGCCAGCAGTGAGGTCCCGGCCTCCCAAGAGACCCAGTACTTC. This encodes CASSEVPASQETQYF.

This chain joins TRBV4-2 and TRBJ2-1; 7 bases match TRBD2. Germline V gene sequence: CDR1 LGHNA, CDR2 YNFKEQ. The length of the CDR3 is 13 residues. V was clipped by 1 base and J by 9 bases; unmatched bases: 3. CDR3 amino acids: CASSQVGGGEQFF. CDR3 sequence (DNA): TGTGCCAGCAGCCAAGTAGGCGGGGGTGAGCAGTTCTTC.

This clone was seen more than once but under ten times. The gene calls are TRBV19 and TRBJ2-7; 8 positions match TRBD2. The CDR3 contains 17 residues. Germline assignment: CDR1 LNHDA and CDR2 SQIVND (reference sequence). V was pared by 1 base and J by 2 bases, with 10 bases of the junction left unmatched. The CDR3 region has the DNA TGTGCCAGTAGTATAGTTGCTAGCGGGTCGCACACCTACGAGCAGTACTTC. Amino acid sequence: CASSIVASGSHTYEQYF.

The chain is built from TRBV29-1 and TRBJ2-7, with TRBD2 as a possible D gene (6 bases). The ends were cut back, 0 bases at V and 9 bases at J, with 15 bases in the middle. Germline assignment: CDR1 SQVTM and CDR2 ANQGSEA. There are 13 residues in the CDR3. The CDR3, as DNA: TGCAGCGTTGAAGACGGACGGAGGGAAGGGCAGTACTTC. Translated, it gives CSVEDGRREGQYF.

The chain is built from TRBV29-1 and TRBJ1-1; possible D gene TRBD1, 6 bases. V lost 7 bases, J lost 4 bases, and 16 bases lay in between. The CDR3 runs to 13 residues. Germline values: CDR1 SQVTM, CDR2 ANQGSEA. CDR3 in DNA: TGCAGCGCTACAAATCAGGGGAGCACTGAAGCTTTCTTT. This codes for CSATNQGSTEAFF.

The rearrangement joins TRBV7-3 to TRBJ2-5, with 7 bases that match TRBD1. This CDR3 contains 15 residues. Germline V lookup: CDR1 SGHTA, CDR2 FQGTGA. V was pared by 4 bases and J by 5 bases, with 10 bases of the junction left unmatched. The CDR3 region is CASSSRQGKWETQYF. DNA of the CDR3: TGTGCCAGCAGCTCCCGACAGGGAAAATGGGAGACCCAGTACTTC.

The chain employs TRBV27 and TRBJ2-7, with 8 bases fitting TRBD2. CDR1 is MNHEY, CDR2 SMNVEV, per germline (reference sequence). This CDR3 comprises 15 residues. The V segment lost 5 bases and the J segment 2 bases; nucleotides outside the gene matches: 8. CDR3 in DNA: TGTGCCAGCAGTCCCACCGGGACTAGTACCTACGAGCAGTACTTC. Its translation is CASSPTGTSTYEQYF.

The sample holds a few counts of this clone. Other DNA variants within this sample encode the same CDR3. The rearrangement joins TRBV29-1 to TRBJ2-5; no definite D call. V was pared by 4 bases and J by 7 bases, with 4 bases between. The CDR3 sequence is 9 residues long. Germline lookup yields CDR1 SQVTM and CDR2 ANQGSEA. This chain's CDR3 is CSVGGTQYF. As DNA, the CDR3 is TGCAGCGTTGGGGGGACCCAGTACTTC.

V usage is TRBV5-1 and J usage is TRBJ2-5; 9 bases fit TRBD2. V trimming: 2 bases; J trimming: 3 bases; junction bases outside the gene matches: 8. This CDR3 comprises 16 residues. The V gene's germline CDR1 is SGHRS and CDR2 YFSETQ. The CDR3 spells CASSFVAGVMEETQYF. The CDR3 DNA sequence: TGCGCCAGCAGCTTCGTAGCGGGAGTGATGGAAGAGACCCAGTACTTC.

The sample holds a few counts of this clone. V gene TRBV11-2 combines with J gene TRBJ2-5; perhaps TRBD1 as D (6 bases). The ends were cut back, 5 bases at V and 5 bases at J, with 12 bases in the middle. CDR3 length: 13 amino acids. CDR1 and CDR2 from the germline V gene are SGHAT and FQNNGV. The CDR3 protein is CASSMDRGETQYF. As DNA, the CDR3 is TGTGCCAGCAGCATGGACAGAGGCGAGACCCAGTACTTC.

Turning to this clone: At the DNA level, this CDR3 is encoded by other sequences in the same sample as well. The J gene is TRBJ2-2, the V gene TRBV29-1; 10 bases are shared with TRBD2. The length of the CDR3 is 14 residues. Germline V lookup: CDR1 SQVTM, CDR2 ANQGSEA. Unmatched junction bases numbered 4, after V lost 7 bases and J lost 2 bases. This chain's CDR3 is CSARTSGNTGELFF. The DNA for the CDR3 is TGCAGCGCTAGGACTAGCGGCAACACCGGGGAGCTGTTTTTT.

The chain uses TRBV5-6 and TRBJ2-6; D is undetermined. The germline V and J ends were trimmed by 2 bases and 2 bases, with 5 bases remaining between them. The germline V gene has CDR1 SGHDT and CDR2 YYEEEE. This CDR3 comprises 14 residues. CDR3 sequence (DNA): TGTGCCAGCAGCTTTAGGCCTGGGGCCAACGTCCTGACTTTC. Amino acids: CASSFRPGANVLTF.

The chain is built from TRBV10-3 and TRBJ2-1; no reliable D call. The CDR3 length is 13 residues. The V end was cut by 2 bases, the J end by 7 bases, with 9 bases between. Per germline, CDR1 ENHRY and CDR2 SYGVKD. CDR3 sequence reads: CAISEEWANEQFF. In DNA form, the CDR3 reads TGTGCCATCAGTGAGGAATGGGCTAATGAGCAGTTCTTC.

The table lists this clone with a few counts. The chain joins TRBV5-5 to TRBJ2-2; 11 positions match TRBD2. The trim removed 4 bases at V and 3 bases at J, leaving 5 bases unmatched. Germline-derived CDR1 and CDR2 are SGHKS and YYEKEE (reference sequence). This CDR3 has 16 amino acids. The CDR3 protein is CASSRTSGSYTGELFF. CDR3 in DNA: TGTGCCAGCAGCAGAACTAGCGGGAGTTACACCGGGGAGCTGTTTTTT. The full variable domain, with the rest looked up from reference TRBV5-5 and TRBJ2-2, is DAGVTQSPTHLIKTRGQQVTLRCSPISGHKSVSWYQQVLGQGPQFIFQYYEKEERGRGNFPDRFSARQFPNYSSELNVNALLLGDSALYLCASSRTSGSYTGELFFGEGSRLTVL.